What follows is one T cell receptor beta chain and its context. Its matching antigen is unknown. The PCR made use of 60 Vbeta and 13 Jbeta primers. This table comes from immunoSEQ multiplex PCR, and its TCRdb copy is limited to in-frame clones, with some not included. The sample lists 90,000 to 100,000 clones; around 76% were seen once. This sample stems from a study of cytomegalovirus exposure and HLA in healthy donors. Study results and caveats: A later analysis reported that several of the most significant clusters appeared to be linked to common viral pathogens, among them Epstein-Barr virus.

Looked up from germline, CDR1 is GTSNPN and CDR2 is SVGIG (reference sequence). The ends lost 0 bases at V and 6 bases at J; junction bases unmatched: 4. The CDR3 spans 14 residues. This receptor was taken from a woman aged 55-75 years in good health and CMV-seropositive. The chain employs TRBV30 and TRBJ2-3, with 9 nucleotides matching TRBD2. Sequencing input: PBMCs. CDR3 nucleotides: TGTGCCTGGAGTGTAGTAGCGGGAGTGGATACGCAGTATTTT. Protein sequence: CAWSVVAGVDTQYF.